What follows are 31 T cell receptor beta chains derived from one specimen sequenced in a study of blood T cell repertoires in COVID-19. Assay used: immunoSEQ multiplex PCR; TCRdb lists only in-frame clones, some missing. This table has more than 250,000 clones, around 89% appearing once. Sequenced: PBMCs or T cells enriched from blood (not recorded which). Every receptor here comes from a woman in her forties with acute COVID-19.

The sample holds one count of this clone. The rearrangement uses TRBV7-9 and TRBJ2-2; D gene ambiguous. The germline CDR1 and CDR2 sequences are SEHNR and FQNEAQ (reference sequence). Trimming cost V 2 bases and J 1 base, with 8 bases left between them. There are 15 residues in the CDR3. The CDR3 protein is CASSLSVRNTGELFF. CDR3 nucleotide sequence: TGTGCCAGCAGCTTATCTGTGAGGAACACCGGGGAGCTGTTTTTT.

The genes are TRBV6-5 and TRBJ2-1, with TRBD1 identical over 7 bases. Germline CDR1 is MNHEY and CDR2 is SVGAGI. V shed 2 bases, J shed 5 bases, and the junction held 3 bases outside the gene matches. This CDR3 is 14 amino acids long. CDR3 bases: TGTGCCAGCAGTTACCCGGGACAGCACAATGAGCAGTTCTTC. This sequence encodes CASSYPGQHNEQFF.

This clone was counted a single time. V and J are TRBV28 and TRBJ2-5; D unresolved. Trimming shortened V by 3 bases and J by 5 bases, and 10 bases separated the two germline ends. Germline V lookup: CDR1 MDHEN, CDR2 SYDVKM. The length of the CDR3 is 13 residues. Here the CDR3 DNA reads TGTGCCAGCAGTTTTTCGGTGGTGGAGACCCAGTACTTC. Translated, it gives CASSFSVVETQYF. Based on the CDR3 plus reference TRBV28 and TRBJ2-5, the full variable domain is DVKVTQSSRYLVKRTGEKVFLECVQDMDHENMFWYRQDPGLGLRLIYFSYDVKMKEKGDIPEGYSVSREKKERFSLILESASTNQTSMYLCASSFSVVETQYFGPGTRLLVL.

The gene calls are TRBV28 and TRBJ2-7; D might be TRBD1 (5 bases). The CDR3 runs 11 residues. Germline CDR1 MDHEN, CDR2 SYDVKM. The V end was cut by 7 bases, the J end by 7 bases, with 11 bases between. The CDR3 loop is CASKRKGEQYF. The CDR3 nucleotides are TGTGCCAGCAAGCGAAAGGGGGAGCAGTACTTC.

This chain joins TRBV11-2 and TRBJ2-1; 8 bases map to TRBD2. The germline V gene encodes CDR1 SGHAT and CDR2 FQNNGV. The CDR3 runs 17 residues. Trimming removed 5 bases from V and 4 bases from J; junction bases left unmatched: 13. Here the CDR3 reads CASSPGLVSGIYNEQFF. The CDR3 bases are TGTGCCAGCAGCCCAGGGCTCGTTAGCGGGATTTACAATGAGCAGTTCTTC.

The CDR3, as DNA: TGCGCCAGCAGGGAAAACCGGGACACCCTACAAGAGACCCAGTACTTC. Protein sequence: CASRENRDTLQETQYF. The chain is built from TRBV5-1 and TRBJ2-5; D perhaps matches TRBD1 (6 bases). The length of the CDR3 is 16 residues. V dropped 5 bases and J dropped 2 bases, with 19 bases sitting between them. Germline V gene sequence: CDR1 SGHRS, CDR2 YFSETQ.

The chain uses TRBV14 and TRBJ2-5, with 7 bases lining up with TRBD1. CDR1 and CDR2 from the germline V gene are SGHDN and FVKESK. After removal of 4 bases from V and 2 bases from J, the junction contained 7 bases not matched to a gene. The CDR3 is 15 residues long. CDR3 nucleotides: TGTGCCAGCAGCCCTGGGGACAGCCTACAAGAGACCCAGTACTTC. It specifies CASSPGDSLQETQYF.

The rearrangement joins TRBV28 to TRBJ1-1; D is unresolved. The V end was cut by 5 bases, the J end by 8 bases, with 12 bases between. This CDR3 spans 12 amino acids. Germline CDR1 is MDHEN and CDR2 is SYDVKM. The CDR3, as DNA: TGTGCCAGCAGTACGAATCAGGCCGAAGCTTTCTTT. It is translated as CASSTNQAEAFF.

The genes are TRBV7-9 and TRBJ2-6, with a possible D match to TRBD2 (6 bases). Germline V lookup: CDR1 SEHNR, CDR2 FQNEAQ (reference sequence). V lost 7 bases, J lost 2 bases, and 12 bases lay in between. This CDR3 is built from 15 residues. The CDR3 DNA follows: TGTGCCAGCACCAGATCGGGGGCTGGGGCCAACGTCCTGACTTTC. This gives the protein CASTRSGAGANVLTF.

The rearrangement links TRBV7-8 to TRBJ1-3; D is possibly TRBD1 (6 bases). The CDR3 covers 16 residues. CDR1 is SGHVS and CDR2 is FQNEAQ in the germline V gene. V lost 2 bases to trimming and J lost 0 bases, with 11 bases between them. This chain's CDR3 is CASSLPGHNSGNTIYF. In DNA form, the CDR3 reads TGTGCCAGCAGCTTACCGGGACACAACTCTGGAAACACCATATATTTT.

The V and J genes are TRBV9 and TRBJ1-6; 7 nucleotides agree with TRBD1. CDR3 length: 16 residues. The V gene end was trimmed by 1 base and the J gene end by 8 bases; junction bases not matched to a gene: 9. CDR1 and CDR2 (germline): SGDLS, YYNGEE. Here the CDR3 DNA reads TGTGCCAGCAGCGTAAGCTCCCGACAGGGTGATTCACCCCTCCACTTT. Its protein is CASSVSSRQGDSPLHF.

V gene TRBV19 combines with J gene TRBJ2-3, with TRBD1 identical over 7 bases. V lost 6 bases and J lost 1; bases outside the gene matches: 4. This CDR3 spans 14 amino acids. The germline gives CDR1 LNHDA, CDR2 SQIVND (reference sequence). CDR3 nucleotide sequence: TGTGCCAGTAGGGACAGGCAAGGCACAGATACGCAGTATTTT. It translates to CASRDRQGTDTQYF. Full variable domain (outside the CDR3, taken from reference TRBV19 and TRBJ2-3): DGGITQSPKYLFRKEGQNVTLSCEQNLNHDAMYWYRQDPGQGLRLIYYSQIVNDFQKGDIAEGYSVSREKKESFPLTVTSAQKNPTAFYLCASRDRQGTDTQYFGPGTRLTVL.

This clone was counted only a few times. The chain employs TRBV7-3 and TRBJ2-7; the match to TRBD2 covers 10 bases. The CDR3 consists of 15 residues. With 2 bases clipped from V and 7 bases from J, the junction kept 8 bases outside the gene matches. CDR1 and CDR2 (germline): SGHTA, FQGTGA. The DNA for the CDR3 is TGTGCCAGCAGCTTAGAAGCGGGAGGGCCGAGGGAGCAGTACTTC. Its protein is CASSLEAGGPREQYF.

As regards this clone: Other DNA sequences from this sample encode an identical CDR3 as well. This chain uses TRBV7-9 with TRBJ2-5, with TRBD1 matching over 9 bases. The germline CDR1 and CDR2 sequences are SEHNR and FQNEAQ (reference sequence). The CDR3 length is 15 residues. The V gene end was trimmed by 1 base and the J gene end by 2 bases; junction bases not matched to a gene: 2. CDR3 sequence (DNA): TGTGCCAGCAGCTTAGTGGACAGGGGTCAAGAGACCCAGTACTTC. Its protein is CASSLVDRGQETQYF.

This chain connects TRBV19 to TRBJ1-3; tentative D call: TRBD1 (5 bases). Trimming cost V 9 bases and J 8 bases, with 20 bases left between them. This CDR3 has 14 residues. Germline assignment: CDR1 LNHDA and CDR2 SQIVND (reference sequence). The CDR3, as DNA: TGTGCCAGCCTAGCGCGGGGACCCATCGACACCATATATTTT. Translation gives CASLARGPIDTIYF.

Ten or more counts support this clone. The V and J genes are TRBV15 and TRBJ1-5; TRBD1 is a possible D gene (6 bases). The germline V gene encodes CDR1 LNHNV and CDR2 YYDKDF (reference sequence). CDR3 length: 14 amino acids. V was shortened by 6 bases and J by 5 bases, with 14 bases between the two germline ends. The CDR3 region has the DNA TGTGCCACCAGGGGAGGGGGAGGCTATCAGCCCCAGCATTTT. Translating gives CATRGGGGYQPQHF.

The chain combines TRBV5-1 with TRBJ2-1; 9 bases fit TRBD1. This CDR3 has 14 residues. The J segment lost 6 bases and the V segment lost 1 base, leaving 2 bases of the junction unmatched. CDR1 and CDR2 from the germline V gene are SGHRS and YFSETQ. CDR3 nucleotides: TGCGCCAGCAGCTTGACAGGGGGCATCAATGAGCAGTTCTTC. Amino acid sequence: CASSLTGGINEQFF.

The chain joins TRBV11-2 to TRBJ2-7; D unresolved. V lost 1 base and J 0 bases, leaving 4 bases between the germline ends. The CDR3 loop spans 13 amino acids. Germline values: CDR1 SGHAT, CDR2 FQNNGV. The CDR3, as DNA: TGTGCCAGCAGCTTAGGGGCCTCCTACGAGCAGTACGTC. Translating it yields CASSLGASYEQYV.

A single count supports this clone. V gene TRBV10-1 combines with J gene TRBJ1-6, with D hard to call. V was trimmed by 4 bases and J by 10 bases, leaving 14 bases between them. Germline assignment: CDR1 WNHNN and CDR2 SYGVQD (reference sequence). The CDR3 length is 14 residues. CDR3 sequence: CASSGPGRESPLHF. CDR3 bases: TGCGCCAGCAGTGGCCCTGGACGGGAGTCACCCCTCCACTTT.

The chain employs TRBV3-1 (or the pseudogene TRBV3-2) and TRBJ2-7; D is possibly TRBD1 (6 bases). CDR3 length equals 14 residues. The germline CDR1 and CDR2 sequences are LGHDT and YNNKEL (reference sequence). V dropped 5 bases and J dropped 7 bases, with 18 bases sitting between them. The CDR3 nucleotides are TGTGCCAGCAGCTTACGACAGGCCCTAGGAGAGCAGTACTTC. Translating gives CASSLRQALGEQYF.

This chain joins TRBV7-9 and TRBJ1-5; D is unresolved. V lost 5 bases to trimming and J lost 1 base, with 9 bases between them. Germline CDR1 is SEHNR and CDR2 is FQNEAQ (reference sequence). This CDR3 comprises 14 residues. CDR3 loop: CASSPPGSNQPQHF. The CDR3 DNA is TGTGCCAGCAGCCCACCTGGCAGCAATCAGCCCCAGCATTTT.

V usage is TRBV7-2 and J usage is TRBJ2-1; 8 bases fit TRBD2. V was pared by 6 bases and J by 4 bases, with 2 bases of the junction left unmatched. The CDR3 runs to 13 residues. In germline, CDR1 is SGHTA, CDR2 FQGNSA. CDR3 in DNA: TGTGCCAGCAGAGCGGGAGAATACAATGAGCAGTTCTTC. Translation: CASRAGEYNEQFF.

V is TRBV28 and J is TRBJ2-5, with D hard to call. The CDR3 spans 12 residues. Germline V gene lookup returns CDR1 MDHEN and CDR2 SYDVKM. V lost 6 bases and J 2 bases, leaving 7 bases between the germline ends. CDR3 amino acids: CASSGPQETQYF. Here the CDR3 DNA reads TGTGCCAGCAGCGGTCCGCAAGAGACCCAGTACTTC. The variable domain in full, with the rest retrieved from reference TRBV28 and TRBJ2-5, is DVKVTQSSRYLVKRTGEKVFLECVQDMDHENMFWYRQDPGLGLRLIYFSYDVKMKEKGDIPEGYSVSREKKERFSLILESASTNQTSMYLCASSGPQETQYFGPGTRLLVL.

This chain connects TRBV27 to TRBJ2-1; D uncertain. V shed 3 bases and J shed 10 bases, with 16 bases lying between them. CDR3 length equals 14 residues. Germline V gene lookup returns CDR1 MNHEY and CDR2 SMNVEV (reference sequence). CDR3 sequence reads: CASSFRQSGREQFF. The CDR3 DNA follows: TGTGCCAGCAGTTTCCGACAATCCGGTCGCGAGCAGTTCTTC.

This clone is a singleton in its sample. V usage is TRBV7-9 and J usage is TRBJ2-6; possibly TRBD1 for D (5 bases). Germline lookup yields CDR1 SEHNR and CDR2 FQNEAQ (reference sequence). This CDR3 spans 15 amino acids. V was shortened by 2 bases and J by 2 bases, with 7 bases between the two germline ends. The CDR3 region is CASSLQGPGANVLTF. CDR3 DNA sequence: TGTGCCAGCAGCTTACAGGGTCCTGGGGCCAACGTCCTGACTTTC.

The V and J genes are TRBV30 and TRBJ2-7; TRBD1 agrees at 7 bases. Germline CDR1 is GTSNPN and CDR2 is SVGIG (reference sequence). Trimming took 7 bases from V and 3 from J; bases not matched to a gene: 9. The CDR3 extends over 13 amino acids. This CDR3 reads CALETGNNYEQYV. The CDR3 nucleotides read TGTGCCTTGGAGACAGGGAACAACTACGAGCAGTACGTC.

The chain combines TRBV2 with TRBJ1-5; D possibly corresponds to TRBD1 (6 bases). Germline loops: CDR1 SNHLY, CDR2 FYNNEI. This CDR3 is built from 13 residues. Trimming pared 6 bases from V and 1 base from J, leaving 7 bases between. This chain's CDR3 is CASRGQSNQPQHF. As DNA, the CDR3 is TGTGCCAGCAGAGGACAGAGCAATCAGCCCCAGCATTTT.

The CDR3 DNA sequence: TGCGCCAGCAGCATACGACAGGGTAGTTCCGGGGAGCTGTTTTTT. Its translation is CASSIRQGSSGELFF. The rearrangement joins TRBV5-1 to TRBJ2-2, with 7 bases identical to TRBD1. Germline V gene data show CDR1 as SGHRS and CDR2 as YFSETQ. There are 15 residues in the CDR3. Trimming cost V 4 bases and J 6 bases; bases outside gene matches: 9.

The chain joins TRBV28 to TRBJ1-2, with 7 bases identical to TRBD1. V gave up 1 base and J gave up 4 bases; unmatched junction bases: 21. Germline V gene lookup returns CDR1 MDHEN and CDR2 SYDVKM. CDR3 size: 20 residues. This CDR3 is CASSLSRGKKRAMAGYGYTF. In DNA form, the CDR3 reads TGTGCCAGCAGTTTATCCAGGGGGAAAAAGAGAGCTATGGCGGGCTATGGCTACACCTTC.

In nucleotides, the CDR3 is TGCGCCAGCAGCTTACAGGGGAGGAATGAAAAACTGTTTTTT. Translation: CASSLQGRNEKLFF. The chain employs TRBV5-1 and TRBJ1-4; 7 nucleotides line up with TRBD1. Germline V gives CDR1 SGHRS, CDR2 YFSETQ. V was clipped by 2 bases and J by 5 bases; unmatched bases: 3. The CDR3 runs 14 residues.

The V gene is TRBV2, the J gene TRBJ2-1, with TRBD2 matching over 8 bases. This CDR3 comprises 18 residues. In germline, CDR1 is SNHLY, CDR2 FYNNEI. Losses at the gene ends were 4 bases for V and 4 bases for J; bases not matched to a gene: 15. CDR3: CASSGWGGRAGVYNEQFF. CDR3 DNA: TGTGCCAGCAGTGGGTGGGGAGGTCGAGCGGGAGTTTACAATGAGCAGTTCTTC. The full variable domain, with the rest looked up from reference TRBV2 and TRBJ2-1, is EPEVTQTPSHQVTQMGQEVILRCVPISNHLYFYWYRQILGQKVEFLVSFYNNEISEKSEIFDDQFSVERPDGSNFTLKIRSTKLEDSAMYFCASSGWGGRAGVYNEQFFGPGTRLTVL.